This TCR beta chain was profiled in a study of cytomegalovirus exposure and HLA in healthy donors (dated by TCRdb to the late 2010s). Concerning the study at large: According to an earlier analysis of around 600 of the donors, 150 million to 200 million T cells yielded some 110 million unique TCR beta sequences and about 300 Gb of sequence data. Typing coverage varied by locus: about 620-640 donors for A, B, C, DRB1 and DQB1; approximately 520 for DQA1; over 600 for DPA1; roughly 450 for DPB1. An early release covering more than 500 HLA-typed donors comprised 300 to 350 gigabases of sequencing data and approximately 85 million unique TCR sequences. The study combined high-throughput TCR immunosequencing, statistical association of individual TCRs with disease status, and machine learning to predict cytomegalovirus infection status. Among 300 to 450 genotyped donors of the cohort, an average of about 240,000 unique TCR beta nucleotide sequences were sequenced per donor, roughly 18% of them non-productive. Donor age, sex, ethnicity and CMV serostatus were collected together with the repertoire data. In a later analysis, previously published TCR beta repertoires from 600 to 850 donors were re-analyzed and high-resolution HLA genotyping was added so that TCR occurrence patterns could be studied. A later genetic analysis used genome-wide SNP genotypes for about 60% of the 666 donors, treating that subset as a discovery cohort. Every discovery cohort repertoire had been produced on one sequencing platform. Of the approximately 400 genotyped donors, approximately 83% fell in the genetic ancestry cluster associated with self-reported Caucasian donors. Rather than using new phenotypic data, the later analysis identified candidate immune exposures from TCR beta sequences and from how often those sequences occurred across donors. In addition to the first cohort of several hundred subjects, a separate validation cohort of approximately 130 different subjects was used. The aim of the study was to test whether cataloging public T cell receptors could identify signatures of past pathogen exposure. Roughly 5 DR-DQ haplotypes were handled as single units for association and clustering because linkage in the cohort was strong. The study used immunosequencing to profile the T cell repertoires of several hundred subjects and linked those repertoires to cytomegalovirus serostatus. HLA typing covered class I and class II loci at four-digit resolution. An earlier analysis of 587 of the donors used high-throughput TCR beta sequencing to judge whether each TCR beta V gene segment behaved as functional or pseudogenic.

For CDR1 and CDR2, the germline V gene (reference sequence) lists SEHNR and FQNEAQ. From the cysteine up to the phenylalanine, the CDR3 has a length of 14 residues. Left in the record is the CDR3 DNA by itself, 42 bases read in frame from the first base. Here V drops 5 bases and J drops 9 bases, and the junction holds 10 bases not matched to any gene. The cohort was made up of about 670 healthy bone marrow donors. At the time of sampling, every cohort member was nominally healthy, though immune exposures that went unrecorded were likely present. The donor tested CMV seronegative and was one of the 352 seronegative cohort members. Each donor provided a peripheral blood sample, and peripheral blood mononuclear cells were used for TCR beta sequencing. The Qiagen DNeasy Blood Extraction Kit was used to extract genomic DNA from the blood cell samples. Libraries were made using the immunoSEQ multiplex PCR assay. The multiplex PCR relied on a mix of 60 forward primers for TCR Vbeta segments and 13 reverse primers for TCR Jbeta segments. The CDR3 region of rearranged TCR beta genes was amplified from genomic DNA by a multiplex PCR assay. On the Illumina HiSeq System, the amplified TCR beta libraries were sequenced as 87-base-pair reads. The study's own analysis went as follows. In a later analysis, tens of millions of unique TCR beta chains were counted across the approximately 640 repertoires, and approximately 9.9 million of these chains were shared by at least two donors. A nearest-neighbor algorithm error-corrected the raw reads and collapsed the reads into unique sequences, merging closely related sequences to remove PCR and sequencing errors. To assign V, D and J gene segments, CDR3 sequences were aligned to IMGT reference sequences. For a sequence to be retained, a match of at least six nucleotides to both a V gene segment and a J gene segment was required. A rearrangement was called productive if the CDR3 had no stop codons and remained in frame with V and J, and every other rearrangement was called non-productive. Following IMGT convention, CDR3 was defined as the stretch from the second conserved V-encoded cysteine up to the conserved J-encoded phenylalanine. Sequences without an unambiguous match to a single V gene segment were excluded from the earlier analysis of 450 to 650 of the donors. An earlier analysis of 550 to 650 of the donors classified V segments as functional when productive rearrangements were above 56.7% and as segregating when the standard deviation between donors was above 5%. A statistical classification framework was built to diagnose cytomegalovirus status from the catalog of TCR beta chain sequences. A later analysis assigned V and J genes by comparing TCR nucleotide sequences with IMGT/GENE-DB human TR gene sequences. A later analysis assigned CDR3 sequences and most-parsimonious VDJ recombination scenarios with the TCRdist pipeline. In a later analysis, every TCR beta chain was defined by the combination of its CDR3 amino acid sequence and its V-gene family, and reads without a unique V-gene family were dropped. To address suspected cross-contamination and a sequencing artifact, a later analysis removed a few hundred highly shared, low-generation-probability nucleotide sequences. A later analysis calculated a clonal expansion index for each public chain from normalized within-repertoire ranks of inferred template counts. In a later analysis, generation probabilities were computed using a VDJ recombination model fitted to out-of-frame rearrangements, and the results were checked against IGoR. In a later analysis, hypergeometric tests were used to score TCR-TCR, TCR-HLA and TCR-CMV co-occurrence, with a repertoire-size bias correction applied to TCR pairs. False discovery rates were estimated in a later analysis by permuting HLA or CMV assignments 20 times. A later analysis grouped co-occurring TCRs with DBSCAN, adding TCRdist sequence similarity when clustering within HLA-allele-positive subsets. Repertoires with fewer than 30,000 or more than 120,000 public chains, plus five repertoires with anomalous nucleotide sharing, were excluded from co-occurrence clustering. What TCRdb holds here is the immuneACCESS table cut down to in-frame rearrangements. Part of the clones is not present; checked against another copy, under half of the missing clones reflect an unresolved V gene, and the others are unexplained. V and J calls and clone size follow that table, whereas D and trimming were derived from the DNA. Across this sample there are about 100,000 clones, with more than 75% seen only once. Roughly 0.71% of the sample is taken by the ten largest.

Turning to this clone: It lacks a known antigen. The input lacks base qualities; no much larger clone sits a single base away.

What the study reported, not specific to this receptor: In a later genetic analysis, fewer N-insertions in productive TCRs were reported among donors in an Asian-associated ancestry cluster than the roughly 710-donor mean. In vitro tests confirmed that a few of the cytomegalovirus-associated TCR beta chains recognize cytomegalovirus antigens. The study listed approximately 160 TCR beta chains as associated with cytomegalovirus. Presence/absence analyses assumed roughly uniform sequencing depth across donors, an assumption that may not hold. The only immune exposure information available for the cohort was CMV serostatus. The authors suggested that the approach could potentially be extended to other disease states and immunological phenotypes. Several of the top co-occurrence clusters appeared to be linked to parvovirus B19, influenza, CMV and Epstein-Barr virus, according to a later analysis. Because some donors lacked HLA typing at each locus, the association tests relied only on the typed subset. The earlier analysis of approximately 540 of the donors excluded some 16 rarely observed V segments, including chromosome 9 orphons, because counts were too low. A further reported finding was that TCR beta sequences accurately predicted the HLA-A and HLA-B alleles for most subjects in the first cohort. The classifier was reported to diagnose cytomegalovirus status with high specificity and sensitivity in both the original cohort and the validation cohort. A later analysis found that most CMV-associated TCR beta chains appeared HLA-restricted, with HLA associations seemingly driven largely by CMV exposure. Broadly in line with IMGT annotations, most TCR beta V segments showed up in productive rearrangements about 87% or about 30% of the time in an earlier analysis of a few hundred of the donors. A later analysis associated approximately 17,000 TCR beta sequences with specific HLA alleles at a false discovery rate of 0.05. A group of highly shared sequence variants was considered likely to be a technical artifact of the sequencing pipeline. In a later analysis, the rate of TCR association differed among HLA loci, with DRB1 alleles having the most associated TCRs and HLA-C alleles having the fewest. A later genetic analysis associated a missense DCLRE1C variant with V-gene and J-gene trimming of TCR beta chains, and an independent cohort replicated the association. Some IMGT-functional V segments, including TRBV6-2 and TRBV6-3, could not be distinguished by the 87-base-pair reads and were therefore excluded. Assigning TCR associations to individual alleles was difficult when HLA alleles, especially DR and DQ, strongly co-occurred. Most TCR sequences were seen in very few donors, while some public TCRs were found in many individuals. In this cohort, only TCR beta chains were sequenced, and detectable features were limited by the absence of alpha or paired-chain data. Linkage disequilibrium might explain the correlated functional status among segregating V segments, but an unknown experimental factor could not be ruled out. Compared with equally common non-associated chains, HLA-associated TCR beta chains in a later analysis were more clonally expanded and had lower generation probabilities.

The receptor chain draws on TRBV7-9 and TRBJ1-2; a stretch of 9 junction bases matches TRBD1. This TCR was recovered from a woman aged 60-70 years in good health and CMV-seronegative. Sequencing used PBMCs. CDR3 protein: CASSKKTGTGSYTF. The bases are TGTGCCAGCAGCAAAAAAACCGGGACAGGGAGCTACACCTTC.